The clone carrying this T cell receptor (beta chain) has just a few counts. Looked up from germline, CDR1 is MNHNY and CDR2 is SVGAGI (reference sequence). V lost 11 bases and J lost 1, with 13 bases in between. The CDR3 consists of 13 residues. This sample is part of a study of T-cell memory formation after mild COVID-19. TCRdb processed the 5' RACE reads anew with MiXCR; each CDR3 protein has one entry. The sample shows roughly 350,000 distinct CDR3 sequences, under 25% of them seen only once. The clonotype originates from an adult woman who had mild COVID-19 (a few samples of this study predate the infection). Cell type and time point are not known. The sequencing sample was made of PBMCs or a T cell subset sorted from them (not recorded which). The chain combines TRBV6-6 with TRBJ2-3; D may be TRBD2 (6 bases). CDR3 protein: CALAPGGTDTQYF. The CDR3 region has the DNA TGTGCCCTAGCACCGGGGGGCACAGATACGCAGTATTTT.